The 21 T cell receptor beta chains presented below share a single source sample, sequenced in a study of blood T cell repertoires in COVID-19 (dated by TCRdb to 2018 to 2021). Libraries were constructed by the immunoSEQ multiplex PCR assay. TCRdb stores this immuneACCESS table with in-frame sequences only. Part of the clones is absent; in the studies checked, under half of the shortfall reflects unresolved V genes, and no reason is known for the rest. Present in this sample are around 260,000 clones, 90% to 95% of which were seen just once. The ten largest account for over 2% of the sample. Sequenced sample: peripheral blood. The receptors stem from a woman in her thirties with COVID-19, enrolled during active disease.

DNA for the CDR3: TGTGCCAGTTCCCCGACGGGGAGCTCCTACAATGAGCAGTTCTTC. Protein product: CASSPTGSSYNEQFF. J is TRBJ2-1 and V is TRBV28; D may be TRBD2 (5 bases). The CDR3 covers 15 residues. Germline values: CDR1 MDHEN, CDR2 SYDVKM. Trimming cost V 9 bases and J 0 bases, with 15 bases left between them.

V and J are TRBV19 and TRBJ2-3, with 10 bases fitting TRBD2. This CDR3 has 15 residues. V trimming: 6 bases; J trimming: 4 bases; junction bases outside the gene matches: 7. Germline assignment: CDR1 LNHDA and CDR2 SQIVND (reference sequence). The CDR3 coding sequence is TGTGCCAGTAGACGCCTAGCGGGAGAATCAGATACGCAGTATTTT. Protein: CASRRLAGESDTQYF.

The chain is built from TRBV5-4 and TRBJ1-6; D call uncertain. Per germline, CDR1 SGHNT and CDR2 YYREEE (reference sequence). V lost 2 bases and J lost 5, with 11 bases in between. The CDR3 has 15 amino acids. CDR3 in amino acids: CASSLSGRDNSPLHF. The CDR3 region has the DNA TGTGCCAGCAGCTTATCCGGGAGGGATAATTCACCCCTCCACTTT.

This clone has only one observation. The CDR3 nucleotides are TGTGCCAGCAGGAAGACGCGGGGAGAGACCCAGTACTTC. Translation gives CASRKTRGETQYF. The rearrangement uses TRBV12-3 or TRBV12-4 and TRBJ2-5; D is possibly TRBD2 (6 bases). CDR3 size: 13 residues. The V end lost 6 bases, the J end lost 4 bases, and 12 bases lay between the germline ends.

V gene TRBV5-1 combines with J gene TRBJ2-5, with a weak D call TRBD2 (7 bases). Germline loops: CDR1 SGHRS, CDR2 YFSETQ. V was clipped by 0 bases and J by 4 bases, with 13 bases between them. The CDR3 is 15 amino acids. In DNA, the CDR3 is TGCGCCAGCAGCTTGGAACAGGGAGGGGGAGAGACCCAGTACTTC. Encoded protein: CASSLEQGGGETQYF.

The CDR3 here is CASRHRGFGNEQFF. CDR3 nucleotides: TGTGCCAGCAGGCACAGGGGGTTCGGGAATGAGCAGTTCTTC. The rearrangement uses TRBV27 and TRBJ2-1; TRBD1 agrees at 8 bases. Trimming at V came to 6 bases and at J to 7 bases, leaving 8 bases not matched to a gene. The length of the CDR3 is 14 residues. Germline lookup yields CDR1 MNHEY and CDR2 SMNVEV (reference sequence).

J is TRBJ2-7 and V is TRBV11-2; no clear D gene. The germline V gene encodes CDR1 SGHAT and CDR2 FQNNGV. Trimming removed 5 bases from V and 4 bases from J, with 12 bases in between. This CDR3 is built from 13 residues. The CDR3 spells CASSHEVDYEQYF. As DNA, the CDR3 is TGTGCCAGCAGCCACGAGGTCGATTACGAGCAGTACTTC.

CDR3 bases: TGTGCCATCACCTCGGACAGGGGTTACGAGCAGTACTTC. It specifies CAITSDRGYEQYF. The chain carries TRBV10-3 and TRBJ2-7, with TRBD1 matching 9 bases. The CDR3 length is 13 residues. Germline V gene sequence: CDR1 ENHRY, CDR2 SYGVKD. V was clipped by 7 bases and J by 4 bases; unmatched bases: 5.

The rearrangement joins TRBV19 to TRBJ1-1; 8 nucleotides match TRBD1. V trimming: 3 bases; J trimming: 6 bases; junction bases outside the gene matches: 9. The CDR3 is made up of 15 amino acids. The V gene's germline CDR1 is LNHDA and CDR2 SQIVND (reference sequence). The CDR3, as DNA: TGTGCCAGTAGTATCTTTCTAGGACAGGGCCCTGAAGCTTTCTTT. It codes for CASSIFLGQGPEAFF.

The chain joins TRBV7-2 to TRBJ1-1; no reliable D call. The CDR3 has 15 amino acids. V gave up 1 base and J gave up 3 bases, with 12 bases separating them. Germline CDR1 and CDR2: SGHTA and FQGNSA. This chain's CDR3 is CASSLEGGKYTEAFF. In nucleotides, the CDR3 is TGTGCCAGCAGCTTAGAAGGAGGGAAGTACACTGAAGCTTTCTTT.

The chain recombines TRBV27 with TRBJ2-5, with D maybe TRBD1 (6 bases). The germline V gene has CDR1 MNHEY and CDR2 SMNVEV (reference sequence). The CDR3 runs to 15 residues. V was clipped by 2 bases and J by 2 bases, with 12 bases between them. The CDR3 protein is CASSLNGQTQETQYF. CDR3 DNA sequence: TGTGCCAGCAGTTTAAACGGACAGACTCAAGAGACCCAGTACTTC.

V gene TRBV7-9 combines with J gene TRBJ1-3, with 7 bases fitting TRBD1. The CDR3 extends over 15 amino acids. Trimming removed 5 bases from V and 1 base from J; junction bases left unmatched: 5. CDR1 is SEHNR and CDR2 is FQNEAQ in the germline V gene (reference sequence). This CDR3 is CASSRQGASGNTIYF. Here the CDR3 DNA reads TGTGCCAGCAGCAGACAGGGAGCTTCTGGAAACACCATATATTTT.

This clone has a single count. The chain has TRBV20-1 and TRBJ2-3; 10 bases line up with TRBD1. V lost 3 bases and J lost 3; bases outside the gene matches: 6. CDR3 size: 15 residues. Germline CDR1 is DFQATT and CDR2 is SNEGSKA (reference sequence). DNA for the CDR3: TGCAGTGCTAGTGACAGGGGGCGTTCGACAGATACGCAGTATTTT. Encoded protein: CSASDRGRSTDTQYF.

The chain recombines TRBV7-2 with TRBJ2-7; a weak D match, TRBD2 (6 bases). Looked up from germline, CDR1 is SGHTA and CDR2 is FQGNSA. This CDR3 comprises 16 residues. V gave up 1 base and J gave up 0 bases, with 13 bases separating them. The DNA for the CDR3 is TGTGCCAGCAGCTTAGTAGGCGGGGACTTCTCCTACGAGCAGTACTTC. This gives the protein CASSLVGGDFSYEQYF.

This clone was seen a few times. The V gene is TRBV3-1 (or the pseudogene TRBV3-2), the J gene TRBJ2-1; no firm D call. CDR1 is LGHDT, CDR2 YNNKEL, per germline (reference sequence). The CDR3 has 14 amino acids. V lost 4 bases and J 5 bases, leaving 12 bases between the germline ends. CDR3 coding DNA: TGTGCCAGCAGCCCCACCATGACTCACAATGAGCAGTTCTTC. Translating it yields CASSPTMTHNEQFF.

The chain joins TRBV24-1 to TRBJ1-6, with TRBD1 matching over 12 bases. CDR1 and CDR2 (germline): KGHDR, SFDVKD. Losses at the gene ends were 3 bases for V and 4 bases for J; bases not matched to a gene: 9. The CDR3 length is 19 residues. CDR3 in amino acids: CATSDGTGGAQPYNSPLHF. In DNA, the CDR3 is TGTGCCACCAGTGATGGGACAGGGGGCGCCCAACCTTATAATTCACCCCTCCACTTT.

CDR3 DNA: TGTGCCAGCAGCCCCCGGGGGGACCGTACACTCTATGGCTACACCTTC. Translation: CASSPRGDRTLYGYTF. The rearrangement joins TRBV9 to TRBJ1-2; TRBD1 might be the D (5 bases). V lost 4 bases to trimming and J lost 4 bases, with 20 bases between them. Germline loops: CDR1 SGDLS, CDR2 YYNGEE. CDR3 length: 16 amino acids.

Concerning this clone itself: Other nucleotide sequences in the sample specify the same CDR3. This sequence joins TRBV4-1 and TRBJ1-2; no definite D call. Germline-derived CDR1 and CDR2 are MGHRA and YSYEKL. The CDR3 consists of 13 residues. Trimming left V 0 bases short and J 6 bases short, with 8 bases between. The CDR3 is CASSQEATDGYTF. The DNA for the CDR3 is TGCGCCAGCAGCCAAGAAGCGACTGATGGCTACACCTTC.

The chain links TRBV6-2 or TRBV6-3 to TRBJ2-1; 8 nucleotides line up with TRBD1. The CDR3 totals 16 residues. CDR1 and CDR2 from the germline V gene are MNHEY and SVGEGT. J was trimmed by 3 bases and V by 0 bases; bases with no gene match: 4. CDR3 sequence reads: CASSYSGGQGYNEQFF. CDR3 nucleotides: TGTGCCAGCAGTTACTCGGGCGGACAGGGCTACAATGAGCAGTTCTTC.

The rearrangement links TRBV30 to TRBJ2-7, with 7 bases fitting TRBD1. With V trimmed by 4 bases and J by 1 base, 4 bases remained unmatched. Germline V lookup: CDR1 GTSNPN, CDR2 SVGIG (reference sequence). The CDR3 contains 13 residues. The CDR3 loop reads CAWTRQGSYEQYF. CDR3 sequence (DNA): TGTGCCTGGACGCGACAGGGATCCTACGAGCAGTACTTC.

The rearrangement joins TRBV24-1 to TRBJ2-2; tentatively, D is TRBD2 (5 bases). Germline V gives CDR1 KGHDR, CDR2 SFDVKD. The CDR3 spans 14 residues. The ends were cut back, 9 bases at V and 4 bases at J, with 14 bases in the middle. The CDR3 is CATGSSGGTGELFF. CDR3 sequence (DNA): TGTGCCACCGGGAGTAGTGGCGGCACCGGGGAGCTGTTTTTT.